A selection of T cell receptor beta chains follows, all from one sample in a study of OX40 agonist ivuxolimab in advanced cancers. The repertoire was sequenced with immunoSEQ multiplex PCR; TCRdb's copy has only in-frame clones and lacks some. The sample consists of over 35,000 clones, approximately 80% of them appearing once. The sample in question was CD4+ or CD8+ T cells sorted from blood, obtained in a trial of the OX40 agonist ivuxolimab. The receptors were gathered from an adult with an advanced solid tumor such as melanoma, head and neck, liver or kidney cancer. The CDR3 runs from the conserved cysteine through the conserved F or W. The size field is filled for only some rows; it gives once, few, many or a size class.

j_call: TRBJ1-6
v_call: TRBV14
clone_size: NA
cdr3_length: 16
cdr3_aa: CASSVEGSTYNSPLHF

j_call: TRBJ1-2
v_call: TRBV7-2
clone_size: NA
cdr3_length: 15
cdr3_aa: CASSLAGSHGSGYTF

j_call: TRBJ2-5
v_call: TRBV7-9
clone_size: once
cdr3_length: 15
cdr3_aa: CASSSYSAFQETQYF

j_call: TRBJ2-2
v_call: TRBV5-5
clone_size: NA
cdr3_length: 15
cdr3_aa: CASSLRGTNTGELFF

j_call: TRBJ1-2
v_call: TRBV7-2
clone_size: NA
cdr3_length: 14
cdr3_aa: CASSSTRDGGGYTF

j_call: TRBJ2-2
v_call: TRBV6-6
clone_size: NA
cdr3_length: 15
cdr3_aa: CASSYEARSTGELFF

j_call: TRBJ1-1
v_call: TRBV18
clone_size: NA
cdr3_length: 17
cdr3_aa: CASSPFGTGSPNTEAFF

j_call: TRBJ1-1
v_call: TRBV9
clone_size: NA
cdr3_length: 15
cdr3_aa: CASSVDGYPTGEAFF

j_call: TRBJ1-6
v_call: TRBV28
clone_size: NA
cdr3_length: 16
cdr3_aa: CASSTTGVSYNSPLHF

j_call: TRBJ2-5
v_call: TRBV2
clone_size: NA
cdr3_length: 11
cdr3_aa: CASTWIETQYF

j_call: TRBJ2-2
v_call: TRBV7-9
clone_size: once
cdr3_length: 13
cdr3_aa: CASSLKGTGELFF

j_call: TRBJ1-5
v_call: TRBV6-5
clone_size: NA
cdr3_length: 13
cdr3_aa: CASSYGDSQPQHF

j_call: TRBJ1-1
v_call: TRBV7-2
clone_size: NA
cdr3_length: 14
cdr3_aa: CASSTTGENTEAFF

j_call: TRBJ1-5
v_call: TRBV30
clone_size: NA
cdr3_length: 13
cdr3_aa: CAWSYRGYQPQHF

j_call: TRBJ1-5
v_call: TRBV7-8
clone_size: NA
cdr3_length: 17
cdr3_aa: CASSPRQVTLSNQPQHF

j_call: TRBJ1-3
v_call: TRBV11-2
clone_size: few
cdr3_length: 15
cdr3_aa: CASSAAGDRGNTIYF

j_call: TRBJ2-4
v_call: TRBV14
clone_size: NA
cdr3_length: 13
cdr3_aa: CASSGQGANIQYF

j_call: TRBJ2-2
v_call: TRBV27
clone_size: NA
cdr3_length: 12
cdr3_aa: CASSLWAGELFF

j_call: TRBJ1-5
v_call: TRBV25-1
clone_size: NA
cdr3_length: 13
cdr3_aa: CASSDRGGQPQHF

j_call: TRBJ2-7
v_call: TRBV30
clone_size: NA
cdr3_length: 21
cdr3_aa: CAWSPPWLRGPNIYTSYEQYF

j_call: TRBJ2-2
v_call: TRBV7-8
clone_size: few
cdr3_length: 14
cdr3_aa: CASSLAGGTGELFF

j_call: TRBJ2-3
v_call: TRBV7-2
clone_size: NA
cdr3_length: 16
cdr3_aa: CASSLGAIVLGDTQYF

j_call: TRBJ2-5
v_call: TRBV11-3
clone_size: NA
cdr3_length: 19
cdr3_aa: CASSSAAASGSVLQETQYF

j_call: TRBJ1-3
v_call: TRBV11-1
clone_size: NA
cdr3_length: 14
cdr3_aa: CASSLEGTGNTIYF

j_call: TRBJ2-2
v_call: TRBV6-5
clone_size: NA
cdr3_length: 15
cdr3_aa: CASNLQGGNTGELFF

j_call: TRBJ1-1
v_call: TRBV7-9
clone_size: few
cdr3_length: 13
cdr3_aa: CASSPRDRPAWVF

j_call: TRBJ2-7
v_call: TRBV11-2
clone_size: NA
cdr3_length: 16
cdr3_aa: CASSLTTGPASYEQYF

j_call: TRBJ1-5
v_call: TRBV2
clone_size: NA
cdr3_length: 14
cdr3_aa: CASSTGSSNQPQHF

j_call: TRBJ2-1
v_call: TRBV20-1
clone_size: NA
cdr3_length: 10
cdr3_aa: CSAKSNEQFF

j_call: TRBJ2-1
v_call: TRBV13
clone_size: NA
cdr3_length: 15
cdr3_aa: CASSLILSSYNEQFF

j_call: TRBJ1-3
v_call: TRBV9
clone_size: NA
cdr3_length: 15
cdr3_aa: CASSVAIGTGNTIYF

j_call: TRBJ2-2
v_call: TRBV19
clone_size: NA
cdr3_length: 16
cdr3_aa: CASSRGGGSVTGELFF

j_call: TRBJ2-5
v_call: TRBV19
clone_size: once
cdr3_length: 15
cdr3_aa: CASSTRTGGRETQYF

j_call: TRBJ2-1
v_call: TRBV11-2
clone_size: NA
cdr3_length: 13
cdr3_aa: CASSVLSRNEQFF

j_call: TRBJ1-2
v_call: TRBV5-4
clone_size: once
cdr3_length: 13
cdr3_aa: CASSLDRVNGYTF

j_call: TRBJ1-5
v_call: TRBV5-5
clone_size: NA
cdr3_length: 15
cdr3_aa: CASSLEGDGNQPQHF

j_call: TRBJ2-6
v_call: TRBV5-1
clone_size: once
cdr3_length: 16
cdr3_aa: CASSGGTDRRANVLTF

j_call: TRBJ2-5
v_call: TRBV7-2
clone_size: NA
cdr3_length: 15
cdr3_aa: CASSLAGLAEETQYF

j_call: TRBJ1-4
v_call: TRBV6-6
clone_size: NA
cdr3_length: 13
cdr3_aa: CASRVGVWEKLFF

j_call: TRBJ1-1
v_call: TRBV4-3
clone_size: NA
cdr3_length: 12
cdr3_aa: CASSPGSSEAFF

j_call: TRBJ2-3
v_call: TRBV7-2
clone_size: NA
cdr3_length: 15
cdr3_aa: CASSQSVAGADTQYF

j_call: TRBJ2-7
v_call: TRBV7-8
clone_size: NA
cdr3_length: 17
cdr3_aa: CASSQVIRDIKSYEQYF

j_call: TRBJ1-2
v_call: TRBV6-6
clone_size: NA
cdr3_length: 15
cdr3_aa: CASSRSDREEYGYTF

j_call: TRBJ2-5
v_call: TRBV7-9
clone_size: NA
cdr3_length: 16
cdr3_aa: CASSPGEGAEAETQYF

j_call: TRBJ2-5
v_call: TRBV11-3
clone_size: NA
cdr3_length: 14
cdr3_aa: CASSLGGTRQTQYF

j_call: TRBJ1-1
v_call: TRBV6-5
clone_size: NA
cdr3_length: 14
cdr3_aa: CASSYLGGDTEAFF

j_call: TRBJ2-7
v_call: TRBV11-3
clone_size: NA
cdr3_length: 14
cdr3_aa: CASSPSSETYEQYF

j_call: TRBJ1-5
v_call: TRBV11-3
clone_size: NA
cdr3_length: 14
cdr3_aa: CASSARYSNQPQHF

j_call: TRBJ2-7
v_call: TRBV30
clone_size: NA
cdr3_length: 15
cdr3_aa: CAWIKWTRGTYEQYF

j_call: TRBJ2-1
v_call: TRBV7-6
clone_size: few
cdr3_length: 15
cdr3_aa: CASSPRTGAYNEQFF

j_call: TRBJ1-3
v_call: TRBV19
clone_size: few
cdr3_length: 13
cdr3_aa: CASRGQSGNTIYF

j_call: TRBJ2-3
v_call: TRBV9
clone_size: NA
cdr3_length: 20
cdr3_aa: CASSERGLAGARINTDTQYF

j_call: TRBJ1-3
v_call: TRBV14
clone_size: NA
cdr3_length: 14
cdr3_aa: CASSQDRAGNTIYF

j_call: TRBJ2-1
v_call: TRBV7-2
clone_size: NA
cdr3_length: 16
cdr3_aa: CASERGGRSAYNEQFF

j_call: TRBJ2-2
v_call: TRBV18
clone_size: NA
cdr3_length: 14
cdr3_aa: CASSPPQSLKELFF

j_call: TRBJ1-1
v_call: TRBV5-1
clone_size: once
cdr3_length: 15
cdr3_aa: CASSLSLDRNTEAFF